One and the same sample provided the 27 T cell receptor beta chains below, sequenced in a study of T cells after yellow fever vaccination. TCRdb independently ran MiXCR on the 5' RACE reads; one entry per CDR3 protein. This repertoire shows approximately 300,000 distinct CDR3 sequences, approximately 7% found once; its top ten account for about a sixth. The source was PBMCs, collected approximately 40 days after the first yellow fever vaccination. These receptors all come from a man between 18 and 35 years old who received the YFV17D yellow fever vaccine.

This chain links TRBV29-1 with TRBJ2-5, with D uncertain. This CDR3 region has 15 residues. The germline gives CDR1 SQVTM, CDR2 ANQGSEA. Trimming stripped 6 bases from V and 3 bases from J, with 20 bases between. In nucleotides, the CDR3 is TGCAGCGTACACGGCGCCATGCTTGTCGAAGAGACCCAGTACTTC. Encoded protein: CSVHGAMLVEETQYF.

This clonotype was picked up a small number of times. The genes are TRBV20-1 and TRBJ2-1; D is unclear. V was pared by 6 bases and J by 5 bases, with 8 bases between. The CDR3 has 11 residues. Germline V gene data show CDR1 as DFQATT and CDR2 as SNEGSKA (reference sequence). CDR3 sequence reads: CSAQKHNEQFF. DNA for the CDR3: TGCAGTGCCCAGAAGCACAATGAGCAGTTCTTC.

V and J are TRBV12-3 or TRBV12-4 and TRBJ2-1, with 14 bases aligning to TRBD2. CDR3 length: 17 residues. Unmatched junction bases numbered 9, after V lost 3 bases and J lost 8 bases. CDR3 residues: CASSFRTSGGIRYEQFF. The CDR3 DNA reads TGTGCCAGCAGTTTCCGGACTAGCGGGGGGATAAGGTATGAGCAGTTCTTC.

This clonotype came up a few times. This chain uses TRBV30 with TRBJ1-5; D not resolved. The germline V gene has CDR1 GTSNPN and CDR2 SVGIG (reference sequence). This CDR3 spans 12 amino acids. Trimming stripped 5 bases from V and 7 bases from J, with 12 bases between. The CDR3 sequence is CAWDREGQPQHF. For the CDR3, the DNA is TGTGCCTGGGATAGGGAGGGACAGCCCCAGCATTTT.

The rearrangement joins TRBV18 to TRBJ1-1; TRBD1 matches at 9 bases. Germline assignment: CDR1 KGHSH and CDR2 LQKENI. The CDR3 sequence is 16 residues long. The trim removed 3 bases at V and 4 bases at J, leaving 9 bases unmatched. The CDR3 protein is CASSPRDRVLGTEAFF. The CDR3 DNA is TGTGCCAGCTCACCCCGGGACAGGGTGCTGGGCACTGAAGCTTTCTTT.

The chain has TRBV20-1 and TRBJ2-3, with 8 bases lining up with TRBD1. The CDR3 length is 13 residues. V dropped 6 bases and J dropped 3; count of bases not matched to a gene: 5. Germline V gene data show CDR1 as DFQATT and CDR2 as SNEGSKA (reference sequence). CDR3 DNA: TGCAGTGCGTCCGACAGGGGAACAGATACGCAGTATTTT. As protein: CSASDRGTDTQYF.

This rearrangement joins TRBV20-1 to TRBJ2-1, with 8 bases fitting TRBD2. The CDR3 contains 15 residues. Trimming took 6 bases from V and 3 from J; bases not matched to a gene: 10. Germline V gene sequence: CDR1 DFQATT, CDR2 SNEGSKA (reference sequence). The CDR3 nucleotides read TGCAGTGCCCCCCGTGGCGGGGGGAGCTACAATGAGCAGTTCTTC. Translation: CSAPRGGGSYNEQFF.

This clonotype showed up many times. This chain joins TRBV5-1 and TRBJ2-2; D gene uncertain. This CDR3 has 15 amino acids. Germline V gene sequence: CDR1 SGHRS, CDR2 YFSETQ. Trimming shortened V by 0 bases and J by 4 bases, and 10 bases separated the two germline ends. CDR3 sequence reads: CASSLGLGGTGELFF. CDR3 in DNA: TGCGCCAGCAGCTTGGGCCTGGGCGGCACCGGGGAGCTGTTTTTT. The full variable domain, its missing parts supplied by reference TRBV5-1 and TRBJ2-2, is KAGVTQTPRYLIKTRGQQVTLSCSPISGHRSVSWYQQTPGQGLQFLFEYFSETQRNKGNFPGRFSGRQFSNSRSEMNVSTLELGDSALYLCASSLGLGGTGELFFGEGSRLTVL.

This clonotype was observed a few times. The chain carries TRBV20-1 and TRBJ2-7; D gene unclear. Trimming shortened V by 0 bases and J by 3 bases, and 9 bases separated the two germline ends. Germline V gives CDR1 DFQATT, CDR2 SNEGSKA (reference sequence). This CDR3 has 13 amino acids. In nucleotides, the CDR3 is TGCAGTGCTAGAGATCGCAGTCGCTACGAGCAGTACTTC. It is translated as CSARDRSRYEQYF.

There are a few counts of this clonotype. The chain carries TRBV12-3 or TRBV12-4 and TRBJ2-3, with a tentative D call TRBD2 (6 bases). The CDR3 spans 15 residues. The V gene lost 3 bases and the J gene lost 2 bases, with 12 bases spanning the gap. CDR3 in amino acids: CASSFGSGFTDTQYF. The CDR3 DNA sequence: TGTGCCAGCAGTTTTGGTAGCGGATTCACAGATACGCAGTATTTT.

The rearrangement joins TRBV10-3 to TRBJ2-6, with D possibly TRBD1 on 6 matching bases. CDR1 is ENHRY, CDR2 SYGVKD, per germline. V dropped 4 bases and J dropped 4 bases, with 11 bases sitting between them. The CDR3 sequence is 15 residues long. The DNA for the CDR3 is TGTGCCATCAGTGGACAGGTATCGGGGGCCAACGTCCTGACTTTC. Residues: CAISGQVSGANVLTF.

This clonotype was observed a few times. This chain links TRBV5-1 with TRBJ1-5; D is unresolved. Germline values: CDR1 SGHRS, CDR2 YFSETQ. The V and J ends lost 0 bases and 4 bases respectively, with 11 bases between them. The CDR3 has 15 amino acids. The CDR3 here is CASSLAGLWNQPQHF. The DNA for the CDR3 is TGCGCCAGCAGCTTGGCGGGGTTGTGGAATCAGCCCCAGCATTTT. Full variable domain (missing parts from reference TRBV5-1 and TRBJ1-5): KAGVTQTPRYLIKTRGQQVTLSCSPISGHRSVSWYQQTPGQGLQFLFEYFSETQRNKGNFPGRFSGRQFSNSRSEMNVSTLELGDSALYLCASSLAGLWNQPQHFGDGTRLSIL.

This clonotype has more than one count but fewer than ten. This sequence joins TRBV24-1 and TRBJ2-3; D is uncertain. V gave up 2 bases and J gave up 3 bases, with 8 bases separating them. The CDR3 consists of 14 residues. Germline V gene lookup returns CDR1 KGHDR and CDR2 SFDVKD. CDR3 nucleotides: TGTGCCACCAGTGATTCCGACGAAACAGATACGCAGTATTTT. It is translated as CATSDSDETDTQYF.

Many counts were recorded for this clonotype. The V call is TRBV20-1, the J call TRBJ1-1, with D perhaps TRBD1 (6 bases). The CDR3 is made up of 11 amino acids. Germline CDR1 reads DFQATT; CDR2 reads SNEGSKA (reference sequence). V shed 6 bases and J shed 5 bases, with 10 bases lying between them. CDR3 loop: CSAPRGTEAFF. DNA for the CDR3: TGCAGTGCCCCAAGGGGGACTGAAGCTTTCTTT.

Many counts were recorded for this clonotype. The chain has TRBV7-2 and TRBJ2-1, with 7 positions matching TRBD2. This CDR3 is 15 amino acids long. V was clipped by 1 base and J by 3 bases; unmatched bases: 3. Germline CDR1 reads SGHTA; CDR2 reads FQGNSA. The CDR3 nucleotides are TGTGCCAGCAGCTTAGGTCTAGCGGTCTACAATGAGCAGTTCTTC. It encodes CASSLGLAVYNEQFF. Together with reference TRBV7-2 and TRBJ2-1, the CDR3 gives the full variable domain: GAGVSQSPSNKVTEKGKDVELRCDPISGHTALYWYRQSLGQGLEFLIYFQGNSAPDKSGLPSDRFSAERTGGSVSTLTIQRTQQEDSAVYLCASSLGLAVYNEQFFGPGTRLTVL.

This clonotype was counted only a few times. The chain carries TRBV7-8 and TRBJ2-3; 8 positions agree with TRBD1. Germline assignment: CDR1 SGHVS and CDR2 FQNEAQ. The V segment lost 5 bases and the J segment 0 bases; nucleotides outside the gene matches: 7. The CDR3 totals 16 residues. This CDR3 reads CASSPGTGLSTDTQYF. CDR3 sequence (DNA): TGTGCCAGCAGCCCCGGGACAGGACTTAGCACAGATACGCAGTATTTT. The variable domain in full, completed from reference TRBV7-8 and TRBJ2-3, reads GAGVSQSPRYKVAKRGQDVALRCDPISGHVSLFWYQQALGQGPEFLTYFQNEAQLDKSGLPSDRFFAERPEGSVSTLKIQRTQQEDSAVYLCASSPGTGLSTDTQYFGPGTRLTVL.

This clonotype has a count of ten or more. The V gene is TRBV27, the J gene TRBJ2-7; D unresolved. The CDR3 extends over 12 amino acids. V was clipped by 5 bases and J by 7 bases, with 12 bases between them. In germline, CDR1 is MNHEY, CDR2 SMNVEV (reference sequence). Here the CDR3 reads CASSQFDGEQYF. In DNA, the CDR3 is TGTGCCAGCAGTCAGTTTGATGGGGAGCAGTACTTC.

A few counts support this clonotype. J is TRBJ1-1 and V is TRBV7-8; D unresolved. The CDR3 is 16 amino acids. Trimming cost V 0 bases and J 0 bases, with 11 bases left between them. CDR1 and CDR2 (germline): SGHVS, FQNEAQ. CDR3 sequence: CASSLANAVMNTEAFF. The CDR3 DNA is TGTGCCAGCAGCTTAGCGAACGCAGTCATGAACACTGAAGCTTTCTTT. The full variable domain, rest sourced from reference TRBV7-8 and TRBJ1-1, is GAGVSQSPRYKVAKRGQDVALRCDPISGHVSLFWYQQALGQGPEFLTYFQNEAQLDKSGLPSDRFFAERPEGSVSTLKIQRTQQEDSAVYLCASSLANAVMNTEAFFGQGTRLTVV.

The chain carries TRBV5-4 and TRBJ2-3; tentatively, D is TRBD1 (7 bases). In germline, CDR1 is SGHNT, CDR2 YYREEE (reference sequence). Trimming removed 4 bases from V and 6 bases from J, with 21 bases in between. The CDR3 spans 16 residues. DNA of the CDR3: TGTGCCAGCAGCATTGAGGGGGCGCGGGGAATGGATACGCAGTATTTT. It encodes CASSIEGARGMDTQYF.

This clonotype was detected only a few times. The chain has TRBV6-5 and TRBJ2-4, with TRBD2 matching over 8 bases. V trimming: 6 bases; J trimming: 6 bases; junction bases outside the gene matches: 4. The CDR3 has 13 residues. Germline values: CDR1 MNHEY, CDR2 SVGAGI. CDR3 DNA: TGTGCCAGCAGCCCCGGGGGGGCAAACATTCAGTACTTC. This gives the protein CASSPGGANIQYF.

V usage is TRBV6-1 and J usage is TRBJ2-1, with D maybe TRBD2 (5 bases). The germline V gene encodes CDR1 MNHNS and CDR2 SASEGT. Trimming stripped 7 bases from V and 10 bases from J, with 17 bases between. The CDR3 extends over 13 amino acids. The CDR3 sequence: CASTRGLLGEQFF. CDR3 DNA: TGTGCCAGCACCCGAGGGTTGTTAGGGGAGCAGTTCTTC.

This clonotype showed up many times. This CDR3 reads CSARPGQGVVGGYTF. The CDR3 nucleotides read TGCAGTGCTCGACCGGGACAGGGGGTAGTCGGCGGCTACACCTTC. The V and J genes are TRBV20-1 and TRBJ1-2, with 11 bases lining up with TRBD1. The trim removed 5 bases at V and 8 bases at J, leaving 13 bases unmatched. CDR1 DFQATT and CDR2 SNEGSKA come from the germline V gene (reference sequence). The CDR3 is 15 amino acids.

This clonotype was recorded a few times. The chain joins TRBV12-3 or TRBV12-4 to TRBJ1-5; no clear D. The CDR3 consists of 14 residues. V was shortened by 0 bases and J by 9 bases, with 12 bases between the two germline ends. The CDR3 loop is CASSLAARWGPQHF. The CDR3 DNA reads TGTGCCAGCAGTTTAGCAGCCCGATGGGGGCCCCAGCATTTT.

Only a few counts were recorded for this clonotype. The rearrangement joins TRBV18 to TRBJ2-2; a possible D gene is TRBD1 (6 bases). Trimming took off 3 bases at V and 10 bases at J, with 9 bases between the two ends. From germline, CDR1 is KGHSH and CDR2 LQKENI. The CDR3 has 12 residues. CDR3 region: CASSPDSEELFF. The CDR3, as DNA: TGTGCCAGCTCACCGGACAGTGAGGAGCTGTTTTTT.

The chain joins TRBV4-2 to TRBJ1-4, with a possible D match to TRBD1 (6 bases). V lost 4 bases, J lost 2 bases, and 17 bases lay in between. The CDR3 runs to 17 residues. Germline loops: CDR1 LGHNA, CDR2 YNFKEQ. As DNA, the CDR3 is TGTGCCAGCAGCCTCGGGTCCACAGGGCGTACTAATGAAAAACTGTTTTTT. Translation gives CASSLGSTGRTNEKLFF.

In this sample, this clonotype turned up a few times. The chain uses TRBV4-2 and TRBJ1-4, with D uncertain. Germline CDR1 is LGHNA and CDR2 is YNFKEQ. There are 16 residues in the CDR3. The V gene lost 1 base and the J gene lost 0 bases, with 9 bases spanning the gap. CDR3 residues: CASSQADGATNEKLFF. In DNA, the CDR3 is TGTGCCAGCAGCCAAGCCGACGGAGCAACTAATGAAAAACTGTTTTTT.

DNA of the CDR3: TGTGCCAGCAGAGATTTGACTAGGACAGGGGGCAACTCCGCTGAAGCTTTCTTT. Its translation: CASRDLTRTGGNSAEAFF. The chain employs TRBV27 and TRBJ1-1, with TRBD1 matching over 11 bases. The trim removed 6 bases at V and 6 bases at J, leaving 18 bases unmatched. The CDR3 runs to 18 residues. Germline assignment: CDR1 MNHEY and CDR2 SMNVEV (reference sequence).